This is a list of T cell receptor beta chains from one sample in a study of blood T cell repertoires in COVID-19. Generated by immunoSEQ multiplex PCR, the TCRdb table keeps only in-frame clones and is missing some. Counted here are about 64,000 clones, 75% to 90% occurring once; the ten biggest clones make up around 12%. The sequenced sample consisted of peripheral blood. The receptors derive from a human donor in a cohort sampled during active COVID-19. CDR3s include the opening cysteine and the closing phenylalanine or tryptophan.

v_call cdr3_aa
TRBV19 CASGEGANSPLHF
TRBV6-5 CASSQRVGHTIYF
TRBV7-2 CASSLRGLATGIQYF
TRBV12-3/TRBV12-4 CASSFRLGETQYF
TRBV18 CASSPPTGVYAEAFF
TRBV6-5 CASVGRETQYF
TRBV10-2 CASRIAGGRAGELFF
TRBV12-3/TRBV12-4 CASSPSGANVLTF
TRBV5-4 CASSWGQRNTDTQYF
TRBV27 CASRRGTAKNTEAFF
TRBV10-2 CASDRDGANVLTF
TRBV9 CASSVRVNTGELFF
TRBV10-2 CASSEDQNRARRTDTQYF
TRBV10-3 CAISEGTSIGNEQFF
TRBV19 CASSMQGVGELFF
TRBV27 CASSFDSTGLINYGYTF
TRBV19 CASSKVARGAKNIQYF
TRBV5-4 CASSRLGDYGYTF
TRBV10-3 CAISESGGKAGYTF
TRBV19 CASIPTGEIGEQFF
TRBV5-1 CASIPGLHDSYNEQFF
TRBV5-6 CASSLAGGTDTQYF
TRBV4-1 CASSRGTSGGLSTDTQYF
TRBV6-4 CASSNTGTVGDYGYTF
TRBV5-1 CASSLGADRASPQHF
TRBV11-2 CASSLEGLQAEQFF
TRBV7-2 CASSRSTGVNTEAFF
TRBV29-1 CSSPLAGGTDTQYF
TRBV6-5 CAAGQNTGELFF
TRBV4-1 CASSQVSGGLLGNEQFF
TRBV15 CATSPGLNTDTQYF
TRBV7-2 CASSLGPSMGDTQYF
TRBV15 CATSRDLGQSNYGYTF
TRBV5-1 CASSLRGGETQYF
TRBV6-5 CASLNPGSSYNEQFF
TRBV6-5 CASRPFGTDYGYTF
TRBV6-1 CASSELAGARDTQYF
TRBV19 CASSIKVAREGSPLHF
TRBV3-1/TRBV3-2 CASSPSGQETQYF
TRBV3-1/TRBV3-2 CASGGRGSGELFF
TRBV6-6 CASSHSQKTGSSYEQYF
TRBV5-1 CASSLGSGPGYTF
TRBV7-9 CASSLVLAGDYNEQFF
TRBV5-4 CASSLKQGAGTGELFF
TRBV4-1 CASSLDRVGNTIYF
TRBV7-2 CASSPRTTAGANVLTF